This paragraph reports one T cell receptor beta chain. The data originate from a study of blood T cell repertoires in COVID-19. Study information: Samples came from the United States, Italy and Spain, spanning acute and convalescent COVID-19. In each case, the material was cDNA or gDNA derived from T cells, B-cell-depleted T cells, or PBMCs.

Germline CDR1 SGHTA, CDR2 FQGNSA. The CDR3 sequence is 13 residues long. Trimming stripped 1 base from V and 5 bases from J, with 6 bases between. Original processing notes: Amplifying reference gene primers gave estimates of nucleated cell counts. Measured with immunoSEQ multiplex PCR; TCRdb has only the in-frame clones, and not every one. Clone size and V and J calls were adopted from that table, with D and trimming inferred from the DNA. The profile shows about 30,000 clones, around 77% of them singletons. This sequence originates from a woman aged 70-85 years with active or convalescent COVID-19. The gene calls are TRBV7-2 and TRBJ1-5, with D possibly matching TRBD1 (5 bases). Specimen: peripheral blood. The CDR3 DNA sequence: TGTGCCAGCAGCTTAGGGGGCGATCAGCCCCAGCATTTT. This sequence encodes CASSLGGDQPQHF.